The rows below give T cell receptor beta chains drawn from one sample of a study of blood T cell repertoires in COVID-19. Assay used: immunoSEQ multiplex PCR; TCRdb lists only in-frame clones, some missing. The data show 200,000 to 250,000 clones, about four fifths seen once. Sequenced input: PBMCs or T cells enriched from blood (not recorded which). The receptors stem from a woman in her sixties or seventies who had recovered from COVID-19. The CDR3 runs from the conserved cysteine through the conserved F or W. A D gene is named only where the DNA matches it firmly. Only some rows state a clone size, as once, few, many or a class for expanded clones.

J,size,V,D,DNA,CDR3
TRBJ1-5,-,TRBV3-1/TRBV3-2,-,TGTGCCAGCAGCCAAGAAGGGCCGGGGTCCCAGCATTTT,CASSQEGPGSQHF
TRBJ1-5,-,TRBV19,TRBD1,TGTGCCAGTTCCCAGGGACAGCATAGCAATCAGCCCCAGCATTTT,CASSQGQHSNQPQHF
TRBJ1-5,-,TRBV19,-,TGTGCCAGTAGAGTATCGGAGCCAGGGCTTCAGCCCCAGCATTTT,CASRVSEPGLQPQHF
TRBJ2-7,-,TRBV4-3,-,TGCGCCAGCAGCCAAGTCTACGGTTACGAGCAGTACTTC,CASSQVYGYEQYF
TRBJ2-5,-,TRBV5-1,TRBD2,TGCGCCAGCAGCTCGGGACTAGCGGGGGGCTACCAAGAGACCCAGTACTTC,CASSSGLAGGYQETQYF
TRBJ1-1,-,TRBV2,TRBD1,TGTGCCAGCAGGGGGACAGCCACCTACACTGAAGCTTTCTTT,CASRGTATYTEAFF
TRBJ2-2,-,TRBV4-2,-,TGTGCCAGCAGCCAAGTTGTACAGGTCACCGGGGAGCTGTTTTTT,CASSQVVQVTGELFF
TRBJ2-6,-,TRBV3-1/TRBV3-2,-,TGTGCCAGCAGCCAAGACTCGGGTTCTCCTTTACCCGGGGCCAACGTCCTGACTTTC,CASSQDSGSPLPGANVLTF
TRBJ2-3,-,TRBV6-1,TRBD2,TGTGCCAGCAGTGAAGAAGCGGGGGGGCCAGATACGCAGTATTTT,CASSEEAGGPDTQYF
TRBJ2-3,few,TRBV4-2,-,TGTGCCAGCAGCCAAGCCCGAACTAATCTGGAAGGAACGCAGTATTTT,CASSQARTNLEGTQYF